This TCR beta chain was sequenced in a study of monozygotic twins with inflammatory bowel disease (dated by TCRdb to the late 2010s). In the study overall: In total, roughly 30 monozygotic twin pairs made up the full study: 19 Danish pairs, all IBD-discordant, plus nine German pairs, of which four were IBD-concordant and five were IBD-discordant. Within discordant pairs, disease-associated traits were sought mainly by comparing IBD patients with their genetically identical healthy co-twins. Each individual had, on average, about 151 000 unique TCRalpha sequences and 181 000 unique TCRbeta sequences available for analysis.

Notes on this clonotype: Its antigen is currently not known.

Overall study outcomes, separate from this receptor: Different T cell subtypes could not be distinguished in the analysis. Because patients received different immunosuppressive treatments, the repertoires may have picked up extra background noise and variability between individuals. Fewer clonotypes were shared with other individuals by IBD patients than by healthy twins, most markedly in patients showing signs of disease activity. The results gave no support for a single strong signal or clonotype linked to IBD. Repertoire similarity did not differ between concordant and discordant twins, which could be due to limited statistical power. TCRbeta repertoire diversity, by inverse Simpson index, was decreased in IBD patients compared with their healthy co-twins.

The CDR3 runs 16 amino acids, cysteine and phenylalanine included. No DNA is given. From the germline V gene, CDR1 is MDHEN and CDR2 is SYDVKM. Library creation used 5' RACE. The input for every TCR library was roughly 4,000 ng of total RNA. For each sample, cDNA synthesis with SMARTScribe reverse transcriptase was split into eight separate reactions. During cDNA synthesis, template switching introduced unique molecular identifiers that contained a 6-nucleotide sample barcode. Two nested PCRs of roughly 16 and 10 cycles amplified the TCRalpha and TCRbeta cDNA, and bead purification followed each PCR. Before amplification, the cDNA was treated with uracil DNA-glycosylase and purified using the QIAquick PCR purification kit. In the second PCR, Illumina TruSeq-compatible adapters and sample-specific barcodes were added. TapeStation and Qubit were used to check library quality and concentration, and 4.5 to 6 ng of each library was pooled. Pooled libraries were sequenced on an Illumina HiSeq2500 single-index Rapid Run with 2 x 100 bp reads and custom sequencing primers. The authors' pipeline ran thus. MiGEC version 1.2.6 was used for UMI-based consensus assembly to correct PCR and sequencing errors. MiXCR version 2.1.1 was used to carry out V(D)J alignment, clonotype assembly and CDR3 extraction. Gene usage, clonotype sharing and MAIT/NKT TCR abundance were normalised by analysing the top 1000, 10 000 and 20 000 clonotypes per sample. After downsampling to 27 000 UMIs, diversity was calculated as the inverse Simpson index using the vegan R package. Statistical testing used paired Mann-Whitney U tests on the discordant twin pairs and applied Benjamini-Hochberg correction for multiple testing. After TCRdb reprocessed the reads, each CDR3 protein sequence was kept as one row, without DNA. TCRdb, not the authors, supplied the V and J calls. The table held for this sample gives just under 45,000 distinct CDR3 sequences. Of the sample, 5.3% falls within the top ten clones.

From each donor, a roughly 2.6 ml peripheral blood sample was collected into PAXgene tubes and stored at -80 degrees C. Without any T cell sorting, total RNA was extracted from whole blood using the PAXgene blood miRNA kit on an automated QIAcube. Peripheral blood from monozygotic twin pairs concordant or discordant for inflammatory bowel disease was subjected to deep TCRalpha and TCRbeta repertoire profiling with unique molecular barcoding. Smoking habits were recorded for all twin pairs, and each individual was classified as a current, former or never smoker. What was sequenced was blood. The chain uses TRBV28 and TRBJ2-3; there is no DNA to check the TCRdb D call of TRBD2. This receptor was obtained from a human donor with ulcerative colitis or Crohn's disease, or a healthy co-twin of an affected twin (not recorded which). The CDR3 reads as follows: CASSASGLAGTDTQYF.